The 23 T cell receptor beta chains in this list originate from one sample, sequenced in a study of human T cells and chemical hapten exposure. Time point specified: pre-sensitization, week 0. Treatment specified: therapeutic diphenylcyclopropenone sensitization with weekly scalp DPC. TCRdb redid the calling of the RACE reads with MiXCR, one entry per CDR3 protein. The data show some 70,000 distinct CDR3 sequences, around 9.9% seen once. The sequencing used whole blood, collected in connection with sensitization to the hapten diphenylcyclopropenone (DPC). Source of these receptors: a woman between 50 and 59 years old with alopecia areata. Some clones in this sample may be carry-over from other donors' samples.

The CDR3 DNA sequence: TGTGCCTGGAGTGTACGACCAACAGATACGCAGTATTTT. Its protein product is CAWSVRPTDTQYF. The chain combines TRBV30 with TRBJ2-3; D unresolved. The V end was cut by 0 bases, the J end by 3 bases, with 7 bases between. This CDR3 region has 13 residues. The germline gives CDR1 GTSNPN, CDR2 SVGIG (reference sequence). Combining the CDR3 with reference TRBV30 and TRBJ2-3 gives the whole variable domain SQTIHQWPATLVQPVGSPLSLECTVEGTSNPNLYWYRQAAGRGLQLLFYSVGIGQISSEVPQNLSASRPQDRQFILSSKKLLLSDSGFYLCAWSVRPTDTQYFGPGTRLTVL.

This clonotype came up a few times. The CDR3 nucleotides are TGTGCCAGCACTCTGGGGGGGACTTCCTCCTACGAGCAGTACTTC. Protein: CASTLGGTSSYEQYF. This chain connects TRBV6-2 or TRBV6-3 to TRBJ2-7, with TRBD2 matching over 7 bases. CDR1 is MNHEY, CDR2 SVGEGT, per germline. The CDR3 is made up of 15 amino acids. The junction had 9 bases not matched to a gene; V was cut back by 7 bases and J by 0 bases.

The rearrangement uses TRBV5-1 and TRBJ1-6; the match to TRBD1 covers 9 bases. CDR3 length: 16 residues. The V gene end was trimmed by 4 bases and the J gene end by 7 bases; junction bases not matched to a gene: 9. CDR1 is SGHRS, CDR2 YFSETQ, per germline. The CDR3 coding sequence is TGCGCCAGCAGCGGGACAGGGTTTTTCTTGAATTCACCCCTCCACTTT. It is translated as CASSGTGFFLNSPLHF.

In this sample, this clonotype turned up many times. The chain carries TRBV10-3 and TRBJ1-1; D remains unclear. V was cut by 6 bases and J by 10 bases, with 15 bases left in between. Germline CDR1 is ENHRY and CDR2 is SYGVKD. This CDR3 comprises 12 residues. CDR3 sequence reads: CAISDTYPGAFF. CDR3 nucleotide sequence: TGTGCCATCAGCGACACCTACCCTGGAGCTTTCTTT.

The chain combines TRBV3-1 with TRBJ2-7; D is possibly TRBD2 (5 bases). CDR3 length: 14 amino acids. Per germline, CDR1 LGHDT and CDR2 YNNKEL (reference sequence). Trimming removed 1 base at V and 2 bases at J, with 9 bases between. The CDR3 protein is CASSQGLGAYEQYF. For the CDR3, the DNA is TGTGCCAGCAGCCAAGGTCTGGGAGCCTACGAGCAGTACTTC.

Within the sample, this clonotype is medium-sized. The chain recombines TRBV29-1 with TRBJ2-1; the D gene is possibly TRBD2 (5 bases). The V and J ends lost 4 bases and 7 bases respectively, with 11 bases between them. Germline V gene lookup returns CDR1 SQVTM and CDR2 ANQGSEA. CDR3 length: 12 amino acids. CDR3 sequence reads: CSVVPGGNEQFF. The CDR3 DNA reads TGCAGCGTTGTCCCGGGCGGGAATGAGCAGTTCTTC.

The gene calls are TRBV7-9 and TRBJ2-6; tentative D call: TRBD1 (5 bases). V lost 1 base to trimming and J lost 0 bases, with 10 bases between them. This CDR3 is built from 17 residues. Per the germline V gene, CDR1 is SEHNR and CDR2 is FQNEAQ (reference sequence). Written as DNA, the CDR3 is TGTGCCAGCAGCTTAGATCAGGGCTACTCTGGGGCCAACGTCCTGACTTTC. Translated, it gives CASSLDQGYSGANVLTF.

There are a few counts of this clonotype. This chain uses TRBV20-1 with TRBJ1-6; TRBD1 is a possible D gene (5 bases). The CDR3 loop spans 20 amino acids. The germline gives CDR1 DFQATT, CDR2 SNEGSKA (reference sequence). Trimming took 1 base from V and 2 from J, leaving 24 bases between them. The CDR3 spells CSARVLARVQGATYNSPLHF. DNA of the CDR3: TGCAGTGCTAGAGTATTGGCAAGAGTACAAGGGGCCACCTATAATTCACCCCTCCACTTT.

This clonotype was recorded a few times. The chain recombines TRBV4-3 with TRBJ2-3, with unresolved D. V lost 4 bases, J lost 0 bases, and 14 bases lay in between. Germline lookup yields CDR1 LGHNA and CDR2 YSLEER. This CDR3 has 16 amino acids. For the CDR3, the DNA is TGCGCCAGCAGCCGTTTCCTAGGGTCTAGCACAGATACGCAGTATTTT. Its translation is CASSRFLGSSTDTQYF.

This clonotype has more than one count but fewer than ten. The rearrangement uses TRBV29-1 and TRBJ2-1; 11 bases agree with TRBD2. This CDR3 contains 16 residues. Germline V gene lookup returns CDR1 SQVTM and CDR2 ANQGSEA. V lost 3 bases and J lost 4; bases outside the gene matches: 8. DNA of the CDR3: TGCAGCGTTGAGGGGTCCGGGACTAGCGGTTACAATGAGCAGTTCTTC. Its translation: CSVEGSGTSGYNEQFF.

This clonotype has more than one count but fewer than ten. The rearrangement links TRBV2 to TRBJ1-5; D perhaps matches TRBD1 (6 bases). This CDR3 has 14 residues. CDR1 is SNHLY, CDR2 FYNNEI, per germline. V dropped 7 bases and J dropped 0 bases, with 10 bases sitting between them. CDR3 protein: CASKDSHSNQPQHF. Here the CDR3 DNA reads TGTGCCAGCAAGGACAGTCATAGCAATCAGCCCCAGCATTTT.

The chain is built from TRBV6-6 and TRBJ2-1; 11 bases map to TRBD1. V lost 2 bases, J lost 7 bases, and 4 bases stayed unmatched. Germline values: CDR1 MNHNY, CDR2 SVGAGI (reference sequence). The CDR3 is 15 amino acids. Written as DNA, the CDR3 is TGTGCCAGCAGTTACCCTGGACAGGGGGCTAATGAGCAGTTCTTC. Protein: CASSYPGQGANEQFF.

This clonotype was observed at least ten times. The chain is built from TRBV28 and TRBJ2-7; 8 bases are shared with TRBD2. CDR3 length equals 15 residues. From germline, CDR1 is MDHEN and CDR2 SYDVKM. The V gene end was trimmed by 4 bases and the J gene end by 3 bases; junction bases not matched to a gene: 8. In DNA form, the CDR3 reads TGTGCCAGCAGTTCACGGGGACTAGGGGACTACGAGCAGTACTTC. The encoded protein is CASSSRGLGDYEQYF.

The chain has TRBV14 and TRBJ2-5, with unresolved D. V lost 4 bases, J lost 6 bases, and 15 bases lay in between. The CDR3 loop spans 14 amino acids. The V gene's germline CDR1 is SGHDN and CDR2 FVKESK. In DNA, the CDR3 is TGTGCCAGCAGCCCCCAATCGGGTTTAAAGACCCAGTACTTC. This translates into CASSPQSGLKTQYF.

V gene TRBV20-1 combines with J gene TRBJ1-4, with D possibly matching TRBD1 (5 bases). V shed 3 bases and J shed 6 bases, with 14 bases lying between them. CDR3 length: 14 amino acids. Germline V lookup: CDR1 DFQATT, CDR2 SNEGSKA (reference sequence). In DNA form, the CDR3 reads TGCAGTGCTAGGCCCAGGGAGTCTGATGAAAAACTGTTTTTT. Protein: CSARPRESDEKLFF.

Many counts were recorded for this clonotype. J is TRBJ2-7 and V is TRBV7-2, with a weak D call TRBD1 (6 bases). Per the germline V gene, CDR1 is SGHTA and CDR2 is FQGNSA. The CDR3 length is 15 residues. Trimming removed 5 bases at V and 2 bases at J, with 16 bases between. Here the CDR3 reads CASSPSPGAAYEQYF. The CDR3 coding sequence is TGTGCCAGCAGCCCCTCCCCAGGGGCCGCCTACGAGCAGTACTTC. Variable domain in full (rest from reference TRBV7-2 and TRBJ2-7): GAGVSQSPSNKVTEKGKDVELRCDPISGHTALYWYRQSLGQGLEFLIYFQGNSAPDKSGLPSDRFSAERTGGSVSTLTIQRTQQEDSAVYLCASSPSPGAAYEQYFGPGTRLTVT.

This clonotype was picked up many times. The chain couples TRBV7-9 to TRBJ1-6; no definite D call. Trimming took 9 bases from V and 5 from J, leaving 14 bases between them. Germline CDR1 and CDR2: SEHNR and FQNEAQ (reference sequence). This CDR3 region has 14 residues. The CDR3 spells CASAPGSHNSPLHF. For the CDR3, the DNA is TGTGCCAGTGCACCGGGCAGCCATAATTCACCCCTCCACTTT.

This clonotype was counted at least ten times. The chain employs TRBV10-1 and TRBJ2-3; 9 bases align to TRBD1. The V gene's germline CDR1 is WNHNN and CDR2 SYGVQD (reference sequence). V shed 2 bases, J shed 4 bases, and the junction held 4 bases outside the gene matches. This CDR3 has 15 residues. For the CDR3, the DNA is TGCGCCAGCAGTGAGCCGGGACAGGGCCCAGATACGCAGTATTTT. It translates to CASSEPGQGPDTQYF.

There are many counts of this clonotype. J is TRBJ2-7 and V is TRBV27; the match to TRBD2 covers 13 bases. The CDR3 runs to 16 residues. J lost 6 bases, V lost 7 bases, and 12 bases had no gene match. Germline V gene lookup returns CDR1 MNHEY and CDR2 SMNVEV (reference sequence). The CDR3 reads CASTHRGTSGTGEQYF. The CDR3, as DNA: TGTGCCAGCACCCATCGAGGGACTAGCGGGACGGGCGAGCAGTACTTC.

This clonotype was seen a handful of times. The rearrangement uses TRBV7-2 and TRBJ1-2; perhaps TRBD1 as D (5 bases). This CDR3 is built from 14 residues. Germline-derived CDR1 and CDR2 are SGHTA and FQGNSA. Trimming removed 4 bases at V and 5 bases at J, with 14 bases between. The CDR3 protein is CASSSVGTYYGYTF. The DNA for the CDR3 is TGTGCCAGCAGCTCAGTCGGGACCTATTATGGCTACACCTTC.

The J gene is TRBJ2-1, the V gene TRBV10-3; D might be TRBD2 (5 bases). This CDR3 is built from 14 residues. V was shortened by 2 bases and J by 6 bases, with 11 bases between the two germline ends. CDR1 and CDR2 from the germline V gene are ENHRY and SYGVKD. CDR3 nucleotide sequence: TGTGCCATCAGTGAGGGCAGCGAGGGCAATGAGCAGTTCTTC. Its protein is CAISEGSEGNEQFF.

The chain has TRBV13 and TRBJ2-1; 7 bases map to TRBD1. Trimming took 5 bases from V and 6 from J; bases not matched to a gene: 10. The CDR3 sequence is 15 residues long. CDR1 and CDR2 from the germline V gene are PRHDT and FYEKMQ (reference sequence). The CDR3 DNA follows: TGTGCCAGCAGCCCAGACAGGGATCCCGCCAATGAGCAGTTCTTC. This codes for CASSPDRDPANEQFF. Full variable domain (missing parts from reference TRBV13 and TRBJ2-1): AAGVIQSPRHLIKEKRETATLKCYPIPRHDTVYWYQQGPGQDPQFLISFYEKMQSDKGSIPDRFSAQQFSDYHSELNMSSLELGDSALYFCASSPDRDPANEQFFGPGTRLTVL.

This clonotype appeared a few times. The rearrangement uses TRBV10-3 and TRBJ2-3; TRBD1 is a possible D gene (6 bases). V shed 6 bases and J shed 2 bases, with 6 bases lying between them. Per the germline V gene, CDR1 is ENHRY and CDR2 is SYGVKD. The CDR3 loop spans 12 amino acids. CDR3 nucleotide sequence: TGTGCCATCAGGGGGGCCACAGATACGCAGTATTTT. Protein sequence: CAIRGATDTQYF.